The 8 T cell receptor beta chains below come from one sample, sequenced in a study of post-analysis software for immune sequencing data. General study points: Five or six TRBV segments were significantly more frequent in patients than in controls. TRBV5-6, TRBV5-1 and TRBV20-1 were among these segments.

Carried by the TCR beta cDNA libraries were unique molecular identifiers. In TCRdb, the PCR reads were re-called with MiXCR into one record per CDR3 protein. The sample carries a few hundred thousand distinct CDR3 sequences, roughly 36% recorded once. Their target antigens are unknown. The sample taken for sequencing was blood. Receptors were obtained from a girl aged 10 to 17 with multiple sclerosis.

The V and J genes are TRBV4-1 and TRBJ2-1, with D uncertain. The CDR3 sequence is 12 residues long. The germline V gene encodes CDR1 MGHRA and CDR2 YSYEKL. V was shortened by 0 bases and J by 8 bases, with 5 bases between the two germline ends. Here the CDR3 DNA reads TGCGCCAGCAGCCAAGAAGTCCATGAGCAGTTCTTC. It yields the protein CASSQEVHEQFF.

This clonotype was found many times. This chain connects TRBV20-1 to TRBJ2-5; 9 positions agree with TRBD2. V shed 4 bases, J shed 1 base, and the junction held 4 bases outside the gene matches. This CDR3 is built from 14 residues. Germline V gene sequence: CDR1 DFQATT, CDR2 SNEGSKA (reference sequence). The CDR3 DNA is TGCAGTGCTACCAGCGGGGGGAGCCAAGAGACCCAGTACTTC. Its translation: CSATSGGSQETQYF.

The chain combines TRBV4-2 with TRBJ2-7, with 11 positions matching TRBD2. There are 13 residues in the CDR3. Trimming took 8 bases from V and 6 from J; bases not matched to a gene: 6. Germline V CDR1 and CDR2: LGHNA, YNFKEQ. This CDR3 is CASGIAGGFEQYF. The CDR3 DNA follows: TGTGCCAGCGGTATAGCGGGGGGGTTCGAGCAGTACTTC.

This clonotype came up once. This chain uses TRBV19 with TRBJ2-3, with D unresolved. Deletions cut 6 bases from V and 2 bases from J, with 15 bases between. Per the germline V gene, CDR1 is LNHDA and CDR2 is SQIVND (reference sequence). The CDR3 loop spans 15 amino acids. CDR3 sequence: CASRFAATYTDTQYF. CDR3 bases: TGTGCCAGTAGATTCGCGGCTACTTACACAGATACGCAGTATTTT.

This clonotype showed up many times. A read error may produce the germline difference seen at one junction end. V and J are TRBV28 and TRBJ2-3; D call uncertain. This CDR3 is 12 amino acids long. Germline values: CDR1 MDHEN, CDR2 SYDVKM. DNA of the CDR3: TGTGCCAGCAGCTTATTGGGAGATACGCAGTATTTT. Translating it yields CASSLLGDTQYF.

This clonotype showed up many times. Here the CDR3 DNA reads TGTGCCAGCAGCTTAGAGACAGGAGCCTCCTACGAGCAGTACTTC. Its protein is CASSLETGASYEQYF. The chain couples TRBV7-2 to TRBJ2-7, with D maybe TRBD1 (6 bases). The germline V and J ends were trimmed by 1 base and 0 bases, with 10 bases remaining between them. Germline-derived CDR1 and CDR2 are SGHTA and FQGNSA. This CDR3 comprises 15 residues.

The chain employs TRBV5-8 and TRBJ1-2; TRBD1 might be the D (5 bases). The V end was cut by 0 bases, the J end by 4 bases, with 10 bases between. Germline-derived CDR1 and CDR2 are SGHTS and YDEGEE. The length of the CDR3 is 14 residues. The CDR3 nucleotides read TGTGCCAGCAGCTTGGATCAGGGCGGCTATGGCTACACCTTC. Encoded protein: CASSLDQGGYGYTF. Complete variable domain (other parts from reference TRBV5-8 and TRBJ1-2): EAGVTQSPTHLIKTRGQQATLRCSPISGHTSVYWYQQALGLGLQFLLWYDEGEERNRGNFPPRFSGRQFPNYSSELNVNALELEDSALYLCASSLDQGGYGYTFGSGTRLTVV.

V gene TRBV2 combines with J gene TRBJ2-7; D call uncertain. Germline V gene lookup returns CDR1 SNHLY and CDR2 FYNNEI. The V end lost 6 bases, the J end lost 4 bases, and 4 bases lay between the germline ends. The CDR3 totals 10 residues. The CDR3 loop is CASRRYEQYF. CDR3 DNA sequence: TGTGCCAGCAGACGATACGAGCAGTACTTC.